The 6 T cell receptor beta chains below come from one sample, sequenced in a study of Graves' ophthalmopathy and Graves' hyperthyroidism. As the template, RNA transcripts were used to amplify TCR beta CDR3 regions. RT-PCR with HTBI primers came first, then second-round multiplex PCR. One entry per CDR3 protein, called by TCRdb with MiXCR from the multiplex PCR reads. The data contain 300,000 to 400,000 distinct CDR3 sequences, 15% to 20% of them singletons. The sequenced sample was peripheral blood. The receptors originated from an adult woman with stable Graves' hyperthyroidism.

This clonotype was observed many times. The rearrangement joins TRBV6-5 to TRBJ2-7, with a possible D match to TRBD1 (5 bases). Germline loops: CDR1 MNHEY, CDR2 SVGAGI. This CDR3 is 11 amino acids long. V dropped 4 bases and J dropped 6 bases, with 7 bases sitting between them. The CDR3 loop is CASSSGSEQYF. CDR3 in DNA: TGTGCCAGCAGTTCAGGGTCCGAGCAGTACTTC.

This clonotype was detected ten times or more. The V and J genes are TRBV20-1 and TRBJ2-7; TRBD2 matches at 9 bases. The CDR3 is made up of 13 amino acids. With V trimmed by 7 bases and J by 5 bases, 9 bases remained unmatched. Germline V gene lookup returns CDR1 DFQATT and CDR2 SNEGSKA (reference sequence). The CDR3 DNA is TGCAGTGTCCTAGCGGGATATTCGGACGAGCAGTACTTC. Its protein is CSVLAGYSDEQYF.

This clonotype was found many times. This sequence joins TRBV20-1 and TRBJ1-5; 11 bases align to TRBD1. CDR3 length equals 16 residues. V gave up 0 bases and J gave up 7 bases; unmatched junction bases: 8. Germline CDR1 reads DFQATT; CDR2 reads SNEGSKA (reference sequence). The CDR3 DNA is TGCAGTGCTAGAGACGGAGGACAGGGGGCAACGCAGCCCCAGCATTTT. It codes for CSARDGGQGATQPQHF.

This clonotype was seen ten or more times. The chain employs TRBV18 and TRBJ2-7; TRBD1 is a possible D gene (5 bases). The CDR3 contains 12 residues. The germline V gene encodes CDR1 KGHSH and CDR2 LQKENI. V lost 3 bases to trimming and J lost 6 bases, with 9 bases between them. The CDR3 is CASSPQGSEQYF. In DNA, the CDR3 is TGTGCCAGCTCACCGCAGGGAAGCGAGCAGTACTTC.

J is TRBJ2-3 and V is TRBV6-5, with 9 bases identical to TRBD1. The CDR3 extends over 16 amino acids. The V and J ends lost 4 bases and 4 bases, in that order; junction bases with no gene match: 9. From germline, CDR1 is MNHEY and CDR2 SVGAGI. The CDR3 loop reads CASSSRGGQGSDTQYF. CDR3 sequence (DNA): TGTGCCAGCAGTTCCCGCGGGGGACAGGGCTCAGATACGCAGTATTTT.

Ten or more counts support this clonotype. V is TRBV20-1 and J is TRBJ2-2, with 7 nucleotides matching TRBD1. The germline gives CDR1 DFQATT, CDR2 SNEGSKA (reference sequence). This CDR3 has 14 amino acids. With 5 bases clipped from V and 3 bases from J, the junction kept 6 bases outside the gene matches. The CDR3 bases are TGCAGTGCTGGACGTACAGGGGACACCGGGGAGCTGTTTTTT. Translation: CSAGRTGDTGELFF.